This TCR beta chain was found in a study of control samples from healthy donors and cancer patients. Looked up from germline, CDR1 is MNHEY and CDR2 is SMNVEV (reference sequence). With 2 bases clipped from V and 6 bases from J, the junction kept 6 bases outside the gene matches. This CDR3 contains 14 residues. Method: immunoSEQ multiplex PCR; TCRdb's copy keeps in-frame clones and lacks some. Of about 230,000 clones in the sample, roughly 82% were seen once. The TCR originated in a woman aged 60 to 75 with lung cancer. Sequences were obtained from PBMCs. The chain links TRBV27 to TRBJ1-2; 7 bases fit TRBD1. DNA of the CDR3: TGTGCCAGCAGTTTACGAGGGGACAGCCATGGCTACACCTTC. Translation: CASSLRGDSHGYTF.